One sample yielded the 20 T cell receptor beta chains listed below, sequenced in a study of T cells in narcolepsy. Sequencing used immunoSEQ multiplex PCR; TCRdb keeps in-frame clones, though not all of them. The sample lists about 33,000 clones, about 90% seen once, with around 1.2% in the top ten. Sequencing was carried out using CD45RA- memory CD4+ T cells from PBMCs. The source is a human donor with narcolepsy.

CDR3 coding DNA: TGTGCCAGCAGTTTCCAACTAGCGACGCTTGCCAGGGATGAGCAGTTCTTC. It translates to CASSFQLATLARDEQFF. The genes are TRBV27 and TRBJ2-1, with TRBD2 matching 7 bases. The CDR3 has 17 amino acids. Germline V CDR1 and CDR2: MNHEY, SMNVEV (reference sequence). V shed 3 bases and J 8 bases; nucleotides not matched to a gene: 16.

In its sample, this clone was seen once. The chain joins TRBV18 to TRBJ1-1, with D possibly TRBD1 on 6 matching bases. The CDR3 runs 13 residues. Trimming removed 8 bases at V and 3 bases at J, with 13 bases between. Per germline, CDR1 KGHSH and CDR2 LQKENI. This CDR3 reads CASGYRVDTEAFF. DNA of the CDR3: TGTGCCAGCGGTTACAGGGTGGACACTGAAGCTTTCTTT.

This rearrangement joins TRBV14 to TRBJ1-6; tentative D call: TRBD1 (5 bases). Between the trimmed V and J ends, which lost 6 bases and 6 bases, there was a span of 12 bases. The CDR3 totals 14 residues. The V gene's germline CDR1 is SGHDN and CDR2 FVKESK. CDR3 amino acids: CASSPVGTNSPLHF. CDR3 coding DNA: TGTGCCAGCAGTCCCGTGGGGACTAATTCACCCCTCCACTTT.

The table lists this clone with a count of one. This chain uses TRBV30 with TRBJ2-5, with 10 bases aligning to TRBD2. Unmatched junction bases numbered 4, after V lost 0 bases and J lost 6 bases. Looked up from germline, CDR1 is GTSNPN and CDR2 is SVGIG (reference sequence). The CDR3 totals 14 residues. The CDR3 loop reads CAWSVLAGSKTQYF. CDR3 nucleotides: TGTGCCTGGAGTGTACTAGCGGGGTCGAAGACCCAGTACTTC. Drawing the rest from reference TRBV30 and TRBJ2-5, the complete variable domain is SQTIHQWPATLVQPVGSPLSLECTVEGTSNPNLYWYRQAAGRGLQLLFYSVGIGQISSEVPQNLSASRPQDRQFILSSKKLLLSDSGFYLCAWSVLAGSKTQYFGPGTRLLVL.

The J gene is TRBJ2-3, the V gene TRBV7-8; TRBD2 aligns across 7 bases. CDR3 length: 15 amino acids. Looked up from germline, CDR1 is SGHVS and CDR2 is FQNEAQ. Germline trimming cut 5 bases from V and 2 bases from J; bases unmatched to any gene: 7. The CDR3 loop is CASSPGLRFTDTQYF. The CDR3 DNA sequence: TGTGCCAGCAGCCCGGGACTAAGATTCACAGATACGCAGTATTTT.

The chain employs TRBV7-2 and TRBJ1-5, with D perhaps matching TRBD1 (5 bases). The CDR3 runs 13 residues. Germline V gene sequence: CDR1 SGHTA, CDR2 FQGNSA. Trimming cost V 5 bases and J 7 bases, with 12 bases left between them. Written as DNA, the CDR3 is TGTGCCAGCAGCACCCGGGACGGGCAGCCCCAGCATTTT. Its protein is CASSTRDGQPQHF. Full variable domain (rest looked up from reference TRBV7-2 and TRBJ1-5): GAGVSQSPSNKVTEKGKDVELRCDPISGHTALYWYRQSLGQGLEFLIYFQGNSAPDKSGLPSDRFSAERTGGSVSTLTIQRTQQEDSAVYLCASSTRDGQPQHFGDGTRLSIL.

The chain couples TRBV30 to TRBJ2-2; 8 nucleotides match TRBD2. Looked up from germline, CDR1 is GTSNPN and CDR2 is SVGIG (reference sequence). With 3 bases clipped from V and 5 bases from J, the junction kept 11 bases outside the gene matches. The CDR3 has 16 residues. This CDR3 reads CAWRGDGRARTGELFF. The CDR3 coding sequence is TGTGCCTGGAGAGGCGACGGGAGGGCCCGAACCGGGGAGCTGTTTTTT.

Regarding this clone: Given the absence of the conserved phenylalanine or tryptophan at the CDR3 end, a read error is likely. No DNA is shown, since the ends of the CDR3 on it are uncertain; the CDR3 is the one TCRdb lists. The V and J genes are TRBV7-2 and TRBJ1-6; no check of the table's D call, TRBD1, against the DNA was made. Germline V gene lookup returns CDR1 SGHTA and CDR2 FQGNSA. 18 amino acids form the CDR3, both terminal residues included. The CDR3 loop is CASSLALQGGSYNSPLHL.

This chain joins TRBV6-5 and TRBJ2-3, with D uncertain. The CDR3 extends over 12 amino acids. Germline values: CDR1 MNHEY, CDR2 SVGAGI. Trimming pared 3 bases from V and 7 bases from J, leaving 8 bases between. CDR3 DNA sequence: TGTGCCAGCAGTTATCCCTTTCATACGCAGTATTTT. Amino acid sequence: CASSYPFHTQYF.

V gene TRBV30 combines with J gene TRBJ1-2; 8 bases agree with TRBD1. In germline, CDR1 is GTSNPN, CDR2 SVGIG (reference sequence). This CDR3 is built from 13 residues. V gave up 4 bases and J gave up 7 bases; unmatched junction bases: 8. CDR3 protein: CAWTTGVGRGYTF. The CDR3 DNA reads TGTGCCTGGACGACAGGGGTTGGACGTGGCTACACCTTC.

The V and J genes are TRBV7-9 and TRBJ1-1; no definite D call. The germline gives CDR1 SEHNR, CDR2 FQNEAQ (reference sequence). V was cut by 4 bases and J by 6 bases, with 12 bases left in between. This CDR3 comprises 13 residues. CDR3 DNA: TGTGCCAGCAGCTCAGCAGGTTCCCCTGAAGCTTTCTTT. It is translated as CASSSAGSPEAFF.

The CDR3 DNA reads TGTGCCAGCAGCGGCGGGACTAGCGGGCCATACGAGCAGTACTTC. It yields the protein CASSGGTSGPYEQYF. The rearrangement joins TRBV5-6 to TRBJ2-7; 12 bases map to TRBD2. The J segment lost 4 bases and the V segment lost 4 bases, leaving 6 bases of the junction unmatched. Germline V gene lookup returns CDR1 SGHDT and CDR2 YYEEEE. The CDR3 runs 15 residues.

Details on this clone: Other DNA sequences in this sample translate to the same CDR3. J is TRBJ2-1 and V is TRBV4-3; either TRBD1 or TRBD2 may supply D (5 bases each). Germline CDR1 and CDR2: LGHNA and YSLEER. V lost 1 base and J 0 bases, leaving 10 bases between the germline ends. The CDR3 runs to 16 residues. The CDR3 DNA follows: TGCGCCAGCAGCCAAGGGGGGACCAGCTCCTACAATGAGCAGTTCTTC. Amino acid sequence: CASSQGGTSSYNEQFF.

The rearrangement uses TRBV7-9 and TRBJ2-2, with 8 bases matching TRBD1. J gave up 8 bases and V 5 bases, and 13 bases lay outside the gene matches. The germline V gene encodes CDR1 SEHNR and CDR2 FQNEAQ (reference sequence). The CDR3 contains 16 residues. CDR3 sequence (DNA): TGTGCCAGCAGCACAGACAGGGGTTCCCAAGTTGGGGAGCTGTTTTTT. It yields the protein CASSTDRGSQVGELFF. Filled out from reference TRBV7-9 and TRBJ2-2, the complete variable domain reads DTGVSQNPRHKITKRGQNVTFRCDPISEHNRLYWYRQTLGQGPEFLTYFQNEAQLEKSRLLSDRFSAERPKGSFSTLEIQRTEQGDSAMYLCASSTDRGSQVGELFFGEGSRLTVL.

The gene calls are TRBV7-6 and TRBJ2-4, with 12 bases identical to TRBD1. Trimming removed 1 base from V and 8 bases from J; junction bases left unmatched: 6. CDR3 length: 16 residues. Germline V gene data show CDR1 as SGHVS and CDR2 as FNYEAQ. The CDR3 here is CASSLGGTGGFDIQYF. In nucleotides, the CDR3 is TGTGCCAGCAGCTTAGGGGGGACAGGGGGCTTTGACATTCAGTACTTC.

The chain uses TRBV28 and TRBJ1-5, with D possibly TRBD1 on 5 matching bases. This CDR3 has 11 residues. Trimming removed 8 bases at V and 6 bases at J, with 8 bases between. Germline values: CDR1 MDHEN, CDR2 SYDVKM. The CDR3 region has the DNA TGTGCCAGCCAGGGATCTCAGCCCCAGCATTTT. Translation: CASQGSQPQHF. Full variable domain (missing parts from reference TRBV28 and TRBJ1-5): DVKVTQSSRYLVKRTGEKVFLECVQDMDHENMFWYRQDPGLGLRLIYFSYDVKMKEKGDIPEGYSVSREKKERFSLILESASTNQTSMYLCASQGSQPQHFGDGTRLSIL.

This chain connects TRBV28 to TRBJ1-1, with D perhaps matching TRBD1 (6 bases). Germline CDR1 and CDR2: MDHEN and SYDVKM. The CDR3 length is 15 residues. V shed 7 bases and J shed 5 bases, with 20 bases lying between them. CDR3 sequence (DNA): TGTGCCAGCACCCCCACCGGGGGAGGGGGGACTGAAGCTTTCTTT. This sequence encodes CASTPTGGGGTEAFF. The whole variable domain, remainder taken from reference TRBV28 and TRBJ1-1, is DVKVTQSSRYLVKRTGEKVFLECVQDMDHENMFWYRQDPGLGLRLIYFSYDVKMKEKGDIPEGYSVSREKKERFSLILESASTNQTSMYLCASTPTGGGGTEAFFGQGTRLTVV.

The CDR3 loop is CASSTRLGEKLFF. The DNA for the CDR3 is TGCGCCAGCAGCACGCGACTAGGTGAAAAACTGTTTTTT. V gene TRBV4-3 combines with J gene TRBJ1-4; D remains ambiguous. Germline lookup yields CDR1 LGHNA and CDR2 YSLEER. The CDR3 extends over 13 amino acids. Between the trimmed V and J ends, which lost 5 bases and 7 bases, there was a span of 11 bases.

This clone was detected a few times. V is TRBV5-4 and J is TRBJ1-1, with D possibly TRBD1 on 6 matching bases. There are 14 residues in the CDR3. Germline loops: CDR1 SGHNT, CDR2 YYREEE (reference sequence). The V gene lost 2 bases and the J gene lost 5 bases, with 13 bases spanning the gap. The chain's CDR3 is CASSFRGRGTEAFF. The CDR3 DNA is TGTGCCAGCAGCTTTAGGGGGAGGGGGACTGAAGCTTTCTTT.

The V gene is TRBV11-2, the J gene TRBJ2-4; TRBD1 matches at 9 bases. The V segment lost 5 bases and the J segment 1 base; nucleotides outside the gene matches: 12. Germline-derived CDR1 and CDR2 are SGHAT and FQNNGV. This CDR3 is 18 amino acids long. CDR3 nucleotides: TGTGCCAGCAGCCCCCAGCCCGGGACAGGGTGGGCCAAAAACATTCAGTACTTC. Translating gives CASSPQPGTGWAKNIQYF.